This T cell receptor beta chain was captured by sequencing in a study of cytomegalovirus exposure and HLA in healthy donors. Both 60 Vbeta primers and 13 Jbeta primers went into the PCR. The protocol was immunoSEQ multiplex PCR, while the TCRdb copy is restricted to in-frame clones and leaves out a portion. The sample records about 160,000 clones, approximately 80% being singletons. This CDR3 region has 16 residues. The germline V gene encodes CDR1 SGHVS and CDR2 FNYEAQ. V was pared by 1 base and J by 0 bases, with 13 bases between. The chain has TRBV7-6 and TRBJ2-7; D might be TRBD1 (5 bases). This sequence was found in a young woman in good health and CMV-seropositive. Source material: PBMCs. The CDR3 nucleotides are TGTGCCAGCAGCTTAGTTGGGGCGCCGAGCTCCTACGAGCAGTACTTC. This encodes CASSLVGAPSSYEQYF.